This T cell receptor beta chain originates from a study of metastatic and nonmetastatic thyroid tumors. No treatment had been given to any patient before thyroid surgery. This clone was seen a few times. The limits of the CDR3 on the DNA are not certain, so only TCRdb's listed CDR3 is given. Germline V gene data show CDR1 as MDHEN and CDR2 as SYDVKM. Ends included, the CDR3 has 13 residues. MiXCR was used by TCRdb to re-call the PCR reads. The sample has 30,000 to 40,000 clones, about 14% seen once. The sample consisted of blood. The clonotype originates from a female donor with papillary thyroid cancer or a benign thyroid nodule (not recorded which). Some clones in this sample may be carry-over from other donors' samples. This chain uses TRBV28 with TRBJ1-5. This CDR3 reads CASRGGTISPSIF.